This T cell receptor beta chain was identified in a study of Graves' ophthalmopathy and Graves' hyperthyroidism. On the study more broadly: Prior to any treatment, peripheral blood was collected at the time of initial diagnosis.

This clonotype has only one observation. What it binds is not known. In donors with ophthalmopathy, activity was moderate-to-severe, with CAS ≥3, NOSPECS ≥4 and duration under 3 months. Study-wide results and caveats: Clonotypes were expanded in thyroid at above 0.001 frequency, and most also appeared in blood.

Amplifying from RNA transcripts, the study obtained TCR beta CDR3 regions. A first-round RT-PCR used HTBI primers, followed by a second-round multiplex PCR. TCRdb processed the multiplex PCR reads anew with MiXCR; each CDR3 protein has one entry. The table shows hundreds of thousands of distinct CDR3 sequences, with roughly two fifths occurring only once. V was pared by 7 bases and J by 5 bases, with 11 bases of the junction left unmatched. The germline CDR1 and CDR2 sequences are SQVTM and ANQGSEA. The CDR3 has 14 amino acids. The TCR originated in an adult man with Graves' ophthalmopathy. The sequenced material came from peripheral blood. This sequence joins TRBV29-1 and TRBJ1-2, with TRBD1 matching 9 bases. As DNA, the CDR3 is TGCAGCGCCCACGGGACAGGGCGAAAATATGGCTACACCTTC. Translation gives CSAHGTGRKYGYTF.